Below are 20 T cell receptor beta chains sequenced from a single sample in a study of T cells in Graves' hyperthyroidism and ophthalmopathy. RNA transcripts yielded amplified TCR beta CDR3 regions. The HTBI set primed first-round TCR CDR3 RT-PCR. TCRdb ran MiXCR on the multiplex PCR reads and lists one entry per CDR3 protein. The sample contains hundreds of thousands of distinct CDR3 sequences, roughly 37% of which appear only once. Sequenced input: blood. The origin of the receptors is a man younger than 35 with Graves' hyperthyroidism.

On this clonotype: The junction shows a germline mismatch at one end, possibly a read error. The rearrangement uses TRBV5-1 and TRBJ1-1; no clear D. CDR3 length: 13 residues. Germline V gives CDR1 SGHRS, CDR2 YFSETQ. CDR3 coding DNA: TGCGCCAGCGGCTTGGATGTGAACACTGAAGCTTTCTTT. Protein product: CASGLDVNTEAFF. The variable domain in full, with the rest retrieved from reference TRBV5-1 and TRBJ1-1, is KAGVTQTPRYLIKTRGQQVTLSCSPISGHRSVSWYQQTPGQGLQFLFEYFSETQRNKGNFPGRFSGRQFSNSRSEMNVSTLELGDSALYLCASGLDVNTEAFFGQGTRLTVV.

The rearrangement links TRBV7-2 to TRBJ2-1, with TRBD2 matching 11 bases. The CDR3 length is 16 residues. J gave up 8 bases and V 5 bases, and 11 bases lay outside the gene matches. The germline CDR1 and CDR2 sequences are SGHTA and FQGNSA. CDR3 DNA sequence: TGTGCCAGCAGCCCCCTACTTAGCGGGGGGGTCCATGAGCAGTTCTTC. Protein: CASSPLLSGGVHEQFF. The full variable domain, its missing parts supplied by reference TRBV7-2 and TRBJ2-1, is GAGVSQSPSNKVTEKGKDVELRCDPISGHTALYWYRQSLGQGLEFLIYFQGNSAPDKSGLPSDRFSAERTGGSVSTLTIQRTQQEDSAVYLCASSPLLSGGVHEQFFGPGTRLTVL.

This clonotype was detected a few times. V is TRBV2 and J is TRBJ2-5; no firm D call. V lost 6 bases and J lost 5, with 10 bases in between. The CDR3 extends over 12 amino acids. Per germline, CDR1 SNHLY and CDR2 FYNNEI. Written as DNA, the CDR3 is TGTGCCAGCAGGGAGAGTTGGGAGACCCAGTACTTC. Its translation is CASRESWETQYF.

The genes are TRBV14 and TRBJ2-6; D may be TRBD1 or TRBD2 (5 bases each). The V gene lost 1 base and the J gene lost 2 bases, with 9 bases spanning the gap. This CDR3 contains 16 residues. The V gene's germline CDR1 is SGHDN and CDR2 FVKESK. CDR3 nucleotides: TGTGCCAGCAGCCAAGCCCGGGGCGCTGGGGCCAACGTCCTGACTTTC. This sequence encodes CASSQARGAGANVLTF.

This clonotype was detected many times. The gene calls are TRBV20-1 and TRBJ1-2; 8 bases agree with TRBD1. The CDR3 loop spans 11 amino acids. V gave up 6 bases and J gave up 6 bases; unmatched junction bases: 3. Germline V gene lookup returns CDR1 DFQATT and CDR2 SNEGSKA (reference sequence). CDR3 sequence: CSASTGDGYTF. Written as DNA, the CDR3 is TGCAGTGCCTCGACAGGGGATGGCTACACCTTC.

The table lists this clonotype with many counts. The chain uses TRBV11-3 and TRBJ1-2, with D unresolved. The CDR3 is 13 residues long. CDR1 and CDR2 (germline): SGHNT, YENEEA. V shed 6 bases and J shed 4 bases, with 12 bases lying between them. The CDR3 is CASSLPGFYGYTF. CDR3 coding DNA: TGTGCCAGCAGTTTACCAGGTTTCTATGGCTACACCTTC.

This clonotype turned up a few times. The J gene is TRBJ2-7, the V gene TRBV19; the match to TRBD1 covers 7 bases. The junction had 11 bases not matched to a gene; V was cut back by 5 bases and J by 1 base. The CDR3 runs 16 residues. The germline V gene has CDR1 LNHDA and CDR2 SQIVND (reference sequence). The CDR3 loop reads CASSARITGVSYEQYF. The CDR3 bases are TGTGCCAGTAGTGCACGGATAACAGGGGTGTCCTACGAGCAGTACTTC.

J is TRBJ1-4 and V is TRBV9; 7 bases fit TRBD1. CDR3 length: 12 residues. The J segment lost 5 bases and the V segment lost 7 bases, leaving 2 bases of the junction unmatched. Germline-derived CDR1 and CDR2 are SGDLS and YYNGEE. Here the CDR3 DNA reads TGTGCCAGCGGCAGGGGGAATGAAAAACTGTTTTTT. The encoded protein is CASGRGNEKLFF.

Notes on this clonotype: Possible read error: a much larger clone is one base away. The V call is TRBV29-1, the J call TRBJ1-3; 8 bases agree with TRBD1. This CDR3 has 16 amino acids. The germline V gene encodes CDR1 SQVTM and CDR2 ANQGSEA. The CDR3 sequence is CSAIRDRSGSGYTIYF. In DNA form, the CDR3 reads TGCAGCGCTATCCGGGACAGGTCAGGCTCTGGATACACCATATATTTT.

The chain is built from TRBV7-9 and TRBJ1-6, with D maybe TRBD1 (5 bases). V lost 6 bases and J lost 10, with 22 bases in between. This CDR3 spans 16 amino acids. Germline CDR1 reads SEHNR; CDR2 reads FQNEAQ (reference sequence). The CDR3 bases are TGTGCCAGCAGGTCACCCGGCGGCCGGGGGGGGTCACCCCTCCACTTT. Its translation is CASRSPGGRGGSPLHF.

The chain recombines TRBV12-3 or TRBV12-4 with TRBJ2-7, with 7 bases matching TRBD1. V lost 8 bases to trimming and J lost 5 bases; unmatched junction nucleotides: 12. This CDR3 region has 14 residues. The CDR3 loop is CASAPGTDYHEQYF. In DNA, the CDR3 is TGTGCCAGCGCCCCCGGGACAGACTACCACGAGCAGTACTTC.

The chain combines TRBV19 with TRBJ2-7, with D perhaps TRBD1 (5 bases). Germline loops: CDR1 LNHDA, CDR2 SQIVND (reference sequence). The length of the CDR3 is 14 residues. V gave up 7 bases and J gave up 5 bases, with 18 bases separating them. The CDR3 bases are TGTGCCAGTAAGACAGCGTCCTTTTCCAACGAGCAGTACTTC. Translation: CASKTASFSNEQYF.

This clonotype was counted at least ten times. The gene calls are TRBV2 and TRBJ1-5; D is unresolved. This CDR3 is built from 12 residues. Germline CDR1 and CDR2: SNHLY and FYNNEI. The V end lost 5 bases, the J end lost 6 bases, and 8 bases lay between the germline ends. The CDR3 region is CASSRLGQPQHF. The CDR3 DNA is TGTGCCAGCAGTCGATTAGGTCAGCCCCAGCATTTT. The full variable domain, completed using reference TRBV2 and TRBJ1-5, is EPEVTQTPSHQVTQMGQEVILRCVPISNHLYFYWYRQILGQKVEFLVSFYNNEISEKSEIFDDQFSVERPDGSNFTLKIRSTKLEDSAMYFCASSRLGQPQHFGDGTRLSIL.

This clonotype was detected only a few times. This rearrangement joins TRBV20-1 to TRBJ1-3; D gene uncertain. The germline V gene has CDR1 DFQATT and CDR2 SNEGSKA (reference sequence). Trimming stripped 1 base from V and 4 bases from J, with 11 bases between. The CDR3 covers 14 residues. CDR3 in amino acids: CSARGPLGGNTIYF. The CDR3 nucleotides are TGCAGTGCTAGAGGTCCCCTGGGAGGAAACACCATATATTTT.

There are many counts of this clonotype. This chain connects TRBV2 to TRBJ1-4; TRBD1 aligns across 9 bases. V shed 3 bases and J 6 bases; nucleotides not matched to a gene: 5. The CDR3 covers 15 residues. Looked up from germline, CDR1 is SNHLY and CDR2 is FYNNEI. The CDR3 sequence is CASSDRDRAYEKLFF. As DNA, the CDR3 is TGTGCCAGCAGTGACCGGGACAGGGCTTATGAAAAACTGTTTTTT.

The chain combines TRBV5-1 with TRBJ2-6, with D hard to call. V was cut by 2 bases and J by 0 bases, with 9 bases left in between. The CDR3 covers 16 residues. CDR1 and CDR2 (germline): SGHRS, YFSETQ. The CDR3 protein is CASSLYRSSGANVLTF. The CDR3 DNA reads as TGCGCCAGCAGCTTATACCGATCCTCTGGGGCCAACGTCCTGACTTTC.

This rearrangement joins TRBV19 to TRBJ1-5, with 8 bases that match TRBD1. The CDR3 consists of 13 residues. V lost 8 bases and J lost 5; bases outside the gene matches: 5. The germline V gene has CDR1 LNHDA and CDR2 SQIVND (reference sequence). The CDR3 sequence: CASSQGADQPQHF. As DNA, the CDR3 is TGTGCCAGTTCCCAGGGGGCGGATCAGCCCCAGCATTTT.

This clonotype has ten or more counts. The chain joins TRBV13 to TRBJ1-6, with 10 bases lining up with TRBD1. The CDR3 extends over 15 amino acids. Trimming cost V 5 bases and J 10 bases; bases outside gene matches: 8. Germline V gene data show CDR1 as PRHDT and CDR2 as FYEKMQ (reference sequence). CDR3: CASSPRQGANSPLHF. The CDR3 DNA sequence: TGTGCCAGCAGCCCTAGACAGGGGGCGAACTCACCCCTCCACTTT.

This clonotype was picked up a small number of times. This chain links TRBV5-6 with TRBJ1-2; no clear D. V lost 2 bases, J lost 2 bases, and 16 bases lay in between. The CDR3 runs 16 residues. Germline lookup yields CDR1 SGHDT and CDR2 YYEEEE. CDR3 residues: CASSFSTWQPNYGYTF. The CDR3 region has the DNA TGTGCCAGCAGCTTCAGTACATGGCAGCCCAACTATGGCTACACCTTC. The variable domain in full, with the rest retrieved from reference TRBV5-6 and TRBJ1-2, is DAGVTQSPTHLIKTRGQQVTLRCSPKSGHDTVSWYQQALGQGPQFIFQYYEEEERQRGNFPDRFSGHQFPNYSSELNVNALLLGDSALYLCASSFSTWQPNYGYTFGSGTRLTVV.

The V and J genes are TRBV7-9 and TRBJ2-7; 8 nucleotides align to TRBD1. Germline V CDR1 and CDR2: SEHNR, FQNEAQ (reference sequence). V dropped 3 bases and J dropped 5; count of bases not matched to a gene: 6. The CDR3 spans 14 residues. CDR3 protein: CASSLGQASDEQYF. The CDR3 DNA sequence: TGTGCCAGCAGCTTGGGACAGGCAAGCGACGAGCAGTACTTC.